This T cell receptor beta chain was obtained from a study of blood T cell repertoires in COVID-19. Clones were read by immunoSEQ multiplex PCR, and TCRdb kept only the in-frame ones, dropping some. Of about half a million clones detected, about 88% appear once; the ten largest clones hold around 0.9%. Germline loops: CDR1 MNHEY, CDR2 SVGEGT. CDR3 length equals 16 residues. Between the trimmed V and J ends, which lost 0 bases and 1 base, there was a span of 11 bases. This clonotype was sampled from a man between 18 and 35 years old with COVID-19, enrolled during active disease. Sequencing was performed on peripheral blood. The chain carries TRBV6-2 or TRBV6-3 and TRBJ2-3; D gene unclear. Here the CDR3 reads CASSYSFRAGTDTQYF. CDR3 bases: TGTGCCAGCAGTTACTCGTTTAGAGCCGGCACAGATACGCAGTATTTT.